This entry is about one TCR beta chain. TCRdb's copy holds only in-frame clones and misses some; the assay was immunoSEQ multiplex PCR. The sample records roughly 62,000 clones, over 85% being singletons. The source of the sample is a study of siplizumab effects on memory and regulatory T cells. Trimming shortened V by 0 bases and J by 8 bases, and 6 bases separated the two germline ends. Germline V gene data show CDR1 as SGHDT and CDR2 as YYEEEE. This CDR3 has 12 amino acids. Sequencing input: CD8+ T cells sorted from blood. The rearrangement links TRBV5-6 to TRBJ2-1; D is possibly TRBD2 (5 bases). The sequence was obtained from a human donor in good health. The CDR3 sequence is CASSLEADEQFF. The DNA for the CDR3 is TGTGCCAGCAGCTTGGAAGCGGATGAGCAGTTCTTC. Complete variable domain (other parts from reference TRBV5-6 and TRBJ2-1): DAGVTQSPTHLIKTRGQQVTLRCSPKSGHDTVSWYQQALGQGPQFIFQYYEEEERQRGNFPDRFSGHQFPNYSSELNVNALLLGDSALYLCASSLEADEQFFGPGTRLTVL.